The 2 T cell receptor beta chains presented below share a single source sample, sequenced in a study of blood T cell repertoires in COVID-19. Sequencing used immunoSEQ multiplex PCR; TCRdb keeps in-frame clones, though not all of them. The sample carries 200,000 or so clones, roughly 88% recorded once. Source material: peripheral blood. The receptors derive from a human donor with active or convalescent COVID-19. The donor label of this sample is uncertain.

The chain couples TRBV12-3 or TRBV12-4 to TRBJ2-3; D not resolved. This CDR3 region has 10 residues. With 11 bases removed from V and 0 bases from J, the gap between germline ends came to 3 bases. This CDR3 reads CALSTDTQYF. The CDR3 bases are TGTGCCTTAAGCACAGATACGCAGTATTTT.

The gene calls are TRBV27 and TRBJ2-2; D is uncertain. V lost 7 bases to trimming and J lost 1 base, with 7 bases between them. The CDR3 has 13 amino acids. The V gene's germline CDR1 is MNHEY and CDR2 SMNVEV (reference sequence). CDR3: CASTWRNTGELFF. DNA of the CDR3: TGTGCCAGCACGTGGAGGAACACCGGGGAGCTGTTTTTT.